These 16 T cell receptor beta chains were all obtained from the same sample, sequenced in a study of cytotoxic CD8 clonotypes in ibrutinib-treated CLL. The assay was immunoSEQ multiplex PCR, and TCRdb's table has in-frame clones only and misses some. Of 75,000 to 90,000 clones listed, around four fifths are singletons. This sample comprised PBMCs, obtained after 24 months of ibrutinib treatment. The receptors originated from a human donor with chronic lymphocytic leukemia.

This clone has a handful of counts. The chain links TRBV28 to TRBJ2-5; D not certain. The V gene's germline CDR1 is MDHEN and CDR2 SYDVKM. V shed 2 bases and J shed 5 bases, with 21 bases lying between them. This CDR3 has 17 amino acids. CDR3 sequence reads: CASSLALLSLPAETQYF. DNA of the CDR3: TGTGCCAGCAGTTTAGCCCTCCTTTCTCTCCCGGCGGAGACCCAGTACTTC.

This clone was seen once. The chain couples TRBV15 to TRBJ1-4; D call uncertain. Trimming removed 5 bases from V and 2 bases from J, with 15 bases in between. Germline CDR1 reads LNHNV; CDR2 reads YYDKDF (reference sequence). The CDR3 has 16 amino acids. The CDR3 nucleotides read TGTGCCACCAGCGCGGGAAGATATCGGACTAATGAAAAACTGTTTTTT. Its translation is CATSAGRYRTNEKLFF. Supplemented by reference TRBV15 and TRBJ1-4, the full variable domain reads DAMVIQNPRYQVTQFGKPVTLSCSQTLNHNVMYWYQQKSSQAPKLLFHYYDKDFNNEADTPDNFQSRRPNTSFCFLDIRSPGLGDTAMYLCATSAGRYRTNEKLFFGSGTQLSVL.

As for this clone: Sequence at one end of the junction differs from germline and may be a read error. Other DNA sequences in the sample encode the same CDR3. The CDR3 protein is CASSGRGQTYGYTF. The CDR3 nucleotides are TGCGCCAGCAGTGGCCGGGGACAGACTTATGGCTACACCTTC. This chain uses TRBV6-5 with TRBJ1-2; TRBD1 aligns across 7 bases. Germline V CDR1 and CDR2: MNHEY, SVGAGI. This CDR3 contains 14 residues.

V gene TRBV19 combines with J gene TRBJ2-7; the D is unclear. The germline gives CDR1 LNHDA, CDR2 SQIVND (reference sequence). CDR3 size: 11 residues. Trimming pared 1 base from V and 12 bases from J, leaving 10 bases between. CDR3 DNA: TGTGCCAGTAGTATAGGCGGTCAGTTGTACTTC. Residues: CASSIGGQLYF.

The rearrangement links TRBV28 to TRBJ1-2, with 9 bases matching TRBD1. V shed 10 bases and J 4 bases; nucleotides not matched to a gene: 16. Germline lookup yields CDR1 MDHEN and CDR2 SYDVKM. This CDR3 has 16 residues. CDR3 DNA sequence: TGTGCCACCCGATTGGGGGGGACAGGGTCCCCCTATGGCTACACCTTC. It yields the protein CATRLGGTGSPYGYTF.

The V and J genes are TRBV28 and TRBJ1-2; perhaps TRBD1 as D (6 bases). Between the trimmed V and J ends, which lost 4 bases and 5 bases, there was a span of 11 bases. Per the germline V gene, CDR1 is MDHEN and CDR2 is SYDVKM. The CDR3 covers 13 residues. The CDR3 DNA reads TGTGCCAGCAGTTATATTGGACAGTATGGCTACACCTTC. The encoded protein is CASSYIGQYGYTF.

The CDR3 is CASSGYTEAFF. The CDR3, as DNA: TGCGCCAGCAGCGGCTACACTGAAGCTTTCTTT. The chain employs TRBV5-1 and TRBJ1-1; D gene ambiguous. The V and J ends lost 4 bases and 3 bases respectively, with 4 bases between them. The CDR3 has 11 amino acids. CDR1 and CDR2 (germline): SGHRS, YFSETQ.

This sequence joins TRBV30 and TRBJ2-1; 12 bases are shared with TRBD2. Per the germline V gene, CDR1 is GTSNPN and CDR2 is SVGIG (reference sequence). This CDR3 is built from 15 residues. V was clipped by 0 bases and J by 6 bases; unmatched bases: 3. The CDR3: CAWSVGLAGLNEQFF. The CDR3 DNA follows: TGTGCCTGGAGTGTAGGACTAGCGGGACTCAATGAGCAGTTCTTC. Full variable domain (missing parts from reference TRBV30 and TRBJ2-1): SQTIHQWPATLVQPVGSPLSLECTVEGTSNPNLYWYRQAAGRGLQLLFYSVGIGQISSEVPQNLSASRPQDRQFILSSKKLLLSDSGFYLCAWSVGLAGLNEQFFGPGTRLTVL.

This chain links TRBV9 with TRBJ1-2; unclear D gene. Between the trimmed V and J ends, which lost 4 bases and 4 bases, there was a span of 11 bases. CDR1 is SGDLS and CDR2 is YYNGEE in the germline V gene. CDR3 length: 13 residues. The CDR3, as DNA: TGTGCCAGCAGCCCAAGACTGCTCTATGGCTACACCTTC. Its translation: CASSPRLLYGYTF.

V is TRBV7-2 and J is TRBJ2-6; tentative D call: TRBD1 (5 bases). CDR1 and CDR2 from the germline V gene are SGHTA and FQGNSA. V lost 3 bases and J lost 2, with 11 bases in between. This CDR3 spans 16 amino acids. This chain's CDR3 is CASSFQGTPGANVLTF. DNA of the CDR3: TGTGCCAGCAGCTTCCAGGGTACCCCTGGGGCCAACGTCCTGACTTTC.

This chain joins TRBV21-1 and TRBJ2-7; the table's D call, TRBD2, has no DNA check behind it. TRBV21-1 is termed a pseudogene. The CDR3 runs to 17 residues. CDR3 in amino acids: CASSKRGGTSATFEQYF. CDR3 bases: TGTGCCAGCAGCAAACGGGGCGGGACTAGCGCGACGTTCGAGCAGTACTTC.

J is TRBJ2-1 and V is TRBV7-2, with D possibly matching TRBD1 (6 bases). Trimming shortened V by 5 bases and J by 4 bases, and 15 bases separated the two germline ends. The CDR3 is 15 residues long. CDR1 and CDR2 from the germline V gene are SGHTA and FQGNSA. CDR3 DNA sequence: TGTGCCAGCAGCCCAAGGCGACAGGTTTACAATGAGCAGTTCTTC. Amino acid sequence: CASSPRRQVYNEQFF.

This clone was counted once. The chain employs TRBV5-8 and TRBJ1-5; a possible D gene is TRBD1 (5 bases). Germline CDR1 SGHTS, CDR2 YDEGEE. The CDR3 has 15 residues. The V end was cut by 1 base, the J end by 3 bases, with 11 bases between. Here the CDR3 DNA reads TGTGCCAGCAGCTTGCCTGGGGACTACAATCAGCCCCAGCATTTT. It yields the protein CASSLPGDYNQPQHF.

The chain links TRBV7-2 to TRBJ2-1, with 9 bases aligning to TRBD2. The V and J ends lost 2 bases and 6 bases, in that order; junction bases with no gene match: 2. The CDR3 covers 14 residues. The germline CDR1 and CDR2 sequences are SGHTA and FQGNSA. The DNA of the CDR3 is TGTGCCAGCAGCTTAAGCGGGAGGAGCAATGAGCAGTTCTTC. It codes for CASSLSGRSNEQFF.

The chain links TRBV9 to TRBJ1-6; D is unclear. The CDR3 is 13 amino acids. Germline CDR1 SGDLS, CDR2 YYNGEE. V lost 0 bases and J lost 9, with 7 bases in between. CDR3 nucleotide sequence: TGTGCCAGCAGCGTAGTTTTAGGTTCACCCCTCCACTTT. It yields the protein CASSVVLGSPLHF.

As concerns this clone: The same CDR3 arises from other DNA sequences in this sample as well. CDR3 in amino acids: CASSLDWGTEAFF. The CDR3 DNA sequence: TGCGCCAGCAGCTTAGACTGGGGCACTGAAGCTTTCTTT. The chain couples TRBV5-1 to TRBJ1-1; D not certain. In germline, CDR1 is SGHRS, CDR2 YFSETQ. CDR3 length: 13 residues. Trimming shortened V by 2 bases and J by 4 bases, and 9 bases separated the two germline ends.